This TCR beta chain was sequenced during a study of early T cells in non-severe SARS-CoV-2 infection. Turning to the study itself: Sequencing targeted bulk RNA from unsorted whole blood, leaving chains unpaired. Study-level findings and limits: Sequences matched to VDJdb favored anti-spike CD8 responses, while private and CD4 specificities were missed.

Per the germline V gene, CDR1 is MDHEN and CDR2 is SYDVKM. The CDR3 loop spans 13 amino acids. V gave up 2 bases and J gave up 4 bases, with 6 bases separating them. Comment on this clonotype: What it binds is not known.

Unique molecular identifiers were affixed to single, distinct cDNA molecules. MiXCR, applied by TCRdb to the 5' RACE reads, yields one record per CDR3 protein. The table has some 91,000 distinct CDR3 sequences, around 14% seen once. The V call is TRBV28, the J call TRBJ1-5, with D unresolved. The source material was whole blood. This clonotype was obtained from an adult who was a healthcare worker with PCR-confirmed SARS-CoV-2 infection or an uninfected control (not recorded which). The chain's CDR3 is CASSLVSNQPQHF. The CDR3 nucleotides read TGTGCCAGCAGTTTAGTCAGTAATCAGCCCCAGCATTTT.